These 21 T cell receptor beta chains were all obtained from the same sample, sequenced in a study of post-analysis software for immune sequencing data. The authors incorporated unique molecular identifiers into the TCR beta cDNA libraries. TCRdb reprocessed the PCR reads with MiXCR, giving one entry per CDR3 protein. This sample has hundreds of thousands of distinct CDR3 sequences; approximately 30% occur once, and the top ten carry more than 0.45%. Study-wide findings and caveats: The five TRBV segments detected at higher frequency in patients than in controls included TRBV5-6, TRBV5-1 and TRBV20-1.

Their target antigens are unknown. Sample: blood. The receptors were gathered from a girl aged 10-17 years with multiple sclerosis.

CDR3 amino acids: CASSSRGGAGTQYF. The CDR3 DNA reads as TGTGCCAGCAGCTCTCGCGGGGGGGCTGGGACCCAGTACTTC. J is TRBJ2-5 and V is TRBV7-2, with 9 nucleotides matching TRBD2. The CDR3 extends over 14 amino acids. Per germline, CDR1 SGHTA and CDR2 FQGNSA. V shed 4 bases and J 7 bases; nucleotides not matched to a gene: 7.

This rearrangement joins TRBV20-1 to TRBJ2-7; either TRBD1 or TRBD2 may supply D (6 bases each). This CDR3 region has 16 residues. Germline-derived CDR1 and CDR2 are DFQATT and SNEGSKA (reference sequence). V was clipped by 1 base and J by 2 bases, with 18 bases between them. CDR3 amino acids: CSARGRGRVRAYEQYF. CDR3 coding DNA: TGCAGTGCTAGAGGACGGGGGCGGGTACGGGCCTACGAGCAGTACTTC.

This sequence joins TRBV28 and TRBJ2-7, with D perhaps matching TRBD2 (5 bases). The CDR3 totals 14 residues. CDR1 MDHEN and CDR2 SYDVKM come from the germline V gene. Trimming shortened V by 8 bases and J by 0 bases, and 14 bases separated the two germline ends. DNA for the CDR3: TGTGCCAGCTGGCAGCGGAGCTTCTCCTACGAGCAGTACTTC. Its translation is CASWQRSFSYEQYF.

This clonotype was found a few times. The chain recombines TRBV11-2 with TRBJ2-5, with D possibly being TRBD2 (7 bases). Germline assignment: CDR1 SGHAT and CDR2 FQNNGV. This CDR3 has 15 residues. The V end was cut by 7 bases, the J end by 2 bases, with 17 bases between. This CDR3 reads CASKRGGGWQETQYF. CDR3 sequence (DNA): TGTGCCAGCAAGAGGGGAGGGGGATGGCAAGAGACCCAGTACTTC.

The sample holds a few counts of this clonotype. The rearrangement joins TRBV7-9 to TRBJ2-5, with unresolved D. The V end was cut by 4 bases, the J end by 7 bases, with 13 bases between. This CDR3 is built from 13 residues. Per the germline V gene, CDR1 is SEHNR and CDR2 is FQNEAQ (reference sequence). As DNA, the CDR3 is TGTGCCAGCAGCTCGTCATCACGAGGGACCCAGTACTTC. This sequence encodes CASSSSSRGTQYF.

Note on this clonotype: This may come from a read error, since a much larger clone is one base off. The chain carries TRBV4-1 and TRBJ1-2; D gene ambiguous. The germline V and J ends were trimmed by 8 bases and 2 bases, with 15 bases remaining between them. Germline V lookup: CDR1 MGHRA, CDR2 YSYEKL. This CDR3 has 14 residues. The CDR3 reads CASARPGSNYGYTF. The CDR3 DNA reads as TGCGCCAGCGCTAGACCGGGCTCCAACTATGGCTACACCTTC.

This clonotype has only a few counts. The DNA for the CDR3 is TGCAGTGCTCAAGAGGGGTCAGGGTACCCCCAAGAGACCCAGTACTTC. This sequence encodes CSAQEGSGYPQETQYF. This chain joins TRBV20-1 and TRBJ2-5; D may match TRBD1 or TRBD2 (5 bases each). The ends were cut back, 5 bases at V and 1 base at J, with 20 bases in the middle. The CDR3 covers 16 residues. CDR1 is DFQATT, CDR2 SNEGSKA, per germline (reference sequence).

The genes are TRBV12-3 or TRBV12-4 and TRBJ2-5; 9 nucleotides match TRBD1. After removal of 5 bases from V and 11 bases from J, the junction contained 6 bases not matched to a gene. CDR3 length equals 12 residues. The CDR3 DNA sequence: TGTGCCAGCAGTACAGGGGACAGGGAGCAGTACTTC. This encodes CASSTGDREQYF.

The chain has TRBV10-2 and TRBJ2-7, with no clear D. This CDR3 is built from 14 residues. The V end was cut by 3 bases, the J end by 2 bases, with 11 bases between. Germline loops: CDR1 WSHSY, CDR2 SAAADI. The CDR3 DNA reads TGCGCCAGCAGTGACCGGACGGAAACCTACGAGCAGTACTTC. Its protein product is CASSDRTETYEQYF.

The rearrangement joins TRBV29-1 to TRBJ1-4, with D maybe TRBD1 (5 bases). CDR1 and CDR2 from the germline V gene are SQVTM and ANQGSEA. V lost 4 bases, J lost 8 bases, and 11 bases lay in between. The CDR3 totals 12 residues. Here the CDR3 reads CSVVAGREKLFF. The CDR3 DNA reads as TGCAGCGTTGTAGCAGGGAGAGAAAAACTGTTTTTT. Using reference TRBV29-1 and TRBJ1-4 for the parts outside the CDR3, the full variable domain is SAVISQKPSRDICQRGTSLTIQCQVDSQVTMMFWYRQQPGQSLTLIATANQGSEATYESGFVIDKFPISRPNLTFSTLTVSNMSPEDSSIYLCSVVAGREKLFFGSGTQLSVL.

The chain links TRBV7-9 to TRBJ1-1; TRBD1 might be the D (5 bases). V was clipped by 5 bases and J by 1 base, with 14 bases between them. The length of the CDR3 is 15 residues. The germline V gene encodes CDR1 SEHNR and CDR2 FQNEAQ (reference sequence). CDR3 in amino acids: CASSPLMGRNTEAFF. CDR3 nucleotide sequence: TGTGCCAGCAGCCCTCTTATGGGGCGGAACACTGAAGCTTTCTTT.

The genes are TRBV7-2 and TRBJ2-1; TRBD2 agrees at 12 bases. V was clipped by 4 bases and J by 6 bases; unmatched bases: 7. The germline gives CDR1 SGHTA, CDR2 FQGNSA. CDR3 length: 16 amino acids. CDR3 nucleotides: TGTGCCAGCAGCTCAGTCGTGGGACTAGCGGGCAATGAGCAGTTCTTC. Its protein product is CASSSVVGLAGNEQFF.

The table lists this clonotype with many counts. This chain connects TRBV7-2 to TRBJ2-1; 9 nucleotides align to TRBD2. The length of the CDR3 is 14 residues. Trimming removed 0 bases from V and 6 bases from J; junction bases left unmatched: 0. Looked up from germline, CDR1 is SGHTA and CDR2 is FQGNSA. The CDR3, as DNA: TGTGCCAGCAGCTTAGCGGGACTAGCCAATGAGCAGTTCTTC. This sequence encodes CASSLAGLANEQFF. The whole variable domain, remainder taken from reference TRBV7-2 and TRBJ2-1, is GAGVSQSPSNKVTEKGKDVELRCDPISGHTALYWYRQSLGQGLEFLIYFQGNSAPDKSGLPSDRFSAERTGGSVSTLTIQRTQQEDSAVYLCASSLAGLANEQFFGPGTRLTVL.

This sequence joins TRBV5-1 and TRBJ2-1; D could derive from TRBD1 or TRBD2 (6 bases each). The CDR3 has 18 residues. Germline assignment: CDR1 SGHRS and CDR2 YFSETQ. The ends were cut back, 4 bases at V and 7 bases at J, with 27 bases in the middle. Here the CDR3 reads CASSRTLKQGGAGNEQFF. In DNA form, the CDR3 reads TGCGCCAGCAGCAGGACTTTAAAACAGGGTGGGGCGGGGAATGAGCAGTTCTTC. Full variable domain (outside the CDR3, taken from reference TRBV5-1 and TRBJ2-1): KAGVTQTPRYLIKTRGQQVTLSCSPISGHRSVSWYQQTPGQGLQFLFEYFSETQRNKGNFPGRFSGRQFSNSRSEMNVSTLELGDSALYLCASSRTLKQGGAGNEQFFGPGTRLTVL.

This chain links TRBV11-2 with TRBJ2-7; a possible D gene is TRBD1 (6 bases). Trimming left V 2 bases short and J 2 bases short, with 10 bases between. Germline loops: CDR1 SGHAT, CDR2 FQNNGV. The CDR3 spans 14 residues. CDR3: CASSLSQGPYEQYF. The CDR3 bases are TGTGCCAGCAGCTTAAGTCAGGGGCCCTACGAGCAGTACTTC.

This clonotype was picked up a small number of times. This chain connects TRBV7-9 to TRBJ2-3; no clear D gene. Germline CDR1 and CDR2: SEHNR and FQNEAQ (reference sequence). Trimming left V 1 base short and J 4 bases short, with 9 bases between. CDR3 length: 14 amino acids. DNA for the CDR3: TGTGCCAGCAGCTTAGGTGTTGGGCCAGATACGCAGTATTTT. This gives the protein CASSLGVGPDTQYF.

The V call is TRBV15, the J call TRBJ1-2; a weak D match, TRBD1 (6 bases). Germline CDR1 and CDR2: LNHNV and YYDKDF (reference sequence). CDR3 length: 14 residues. Trimming took 4 bases from V and 8 from J, leaving 17 bases between them. CDR3 in DNA: TGTGCCACCAGCATGGTTCGGGGGCCGTACGGCTACACCTTC. Encoded protein: CATSMVRGPYGYTF.

The CDR3, as DNA: TGTGCCGCCCGGACTAGCGGGAGATCCTACGAGCAGTACTTC. It encodes CAARTSGRSYEQYF. The rearrangement joins TRBV28 to TRBJ2-7; TRBD2 aligns across 13 bases. The CDR3 spans 14 residues. J gave up 1 base and V 11 bases, and 5 bases lay outside the gene matches. Germline V lookup: CDR1 MDHEN, CDR2 SYDVKM.

This clonotype was recorded many times. The V and J genes are TRBV29-1 and TRBJ2-3; D not resolved. The CDR3 length is 13 residues. The V gene lost 7 bases and the J gene lost 2 bases, with 13 bases spanning the gap. CDR1 is SQVTM, CDR2 ANQGSEA, per germline. The chain's CDR3 is CSACRSDTDTQYF. The CDR3 DNA is TGCAGCGCCTGCCGGTCGGACACAGATACGCAGTATTTT.

This clonotype came up a few times. The chain employs TRBV29-1 and TRBJ1-4, with D perhaps matching TRBD1 (5 bases). The CDR3 covers 12 residues. Trimming removed 4 bases at V and 8 bases at J, with 11 bases between. Germline CDR1 reads SQVTM; CDR2 reads ANQGSEA. CDR3 nucleotides: TGCAGCGTTGTGGACAATGGAGAAAAACTGTTTTTT. Its translation is CSVVDNGEKLFF.

J is TRBJ2-1 and V is TRBV7-8; 7 positions match TRBD2. The germline gives CDR1 SGHVS, CDR2 FQNEAQ. Trimming at V came to 1 base and at J to 5 bases, leaving 14 bases not matched to a gene. The CDR3 has 18 amino acids. CDR3 DNA sequence: TGTGCCAGCAGCTTAGTGTTAGCTAGCGGCTTGATAAACAATGAGCAGTTCTTC. Translation: CASSLVLASGLINNEQFF.